Listed below are T cell receptor beta chains from one sample, sequenced in a study of blood T cell repertoires in COVID-19. Repertoires were generated with immunoSEQ multiplex PCR, while TCRdb's copy carries only in-frame clones and drops some. The sample consists of around 40,000 clones, around nine tenths of them appearing once. The sample taken for sequencing was peripheral blood. These receptors originate from a man aged 35 to 55 with COVID-19, enrolled during active disease. Each CDR3 is given with its conserved first and last residue. A D gene is named only where the DNA matches it firmly. Size is stated for part of the rows, as once, few or many counts, or as a class when the clone is expanded.

D: NA; J: TRBJ1-1; size: NA; V: TRBV7-9; DNA: TGTGCCAGCAGGGGCCTGAACACTGAAGCTTTCTTT; CDR3: CASRGLNTEAFF
D: NA; J: TRBJ2-7; size: NA; V: TRBV3-1/TRBV3-2; DNA: TGTGCCAGCAGCCAAGGCACTAGCTACGAGCAGTACTTC; CDR3: CASSQGTSYEQYF
D: TRBD2; J: TRBJ2-5; size: NA; V: TRBV6-2/TRBV6-3; DNA: TGTGCCAGCAGTTACTGGTTCACTAGCGGGAGGGAGGAGACCCAGTACTTC; CDR3: CASSYWFTSGREETQYF
D: TRBD1; J: TRBJ2-7; size: NA; V: TRBV10-1; DNA: TGCGCCAGCAGTGGTGGGACAGGGGGGAACGAGCAGTACTTC; CDR3: CASSGGTGGNEQYF
D: NA; J: TRBJ1-2; size: NA; V: TRBV7-2; DNA: TGTGCCAGCAGCTTAGGAGGTCAGTCTCACTATGGCTACACCTTC; CDR3: CASSLGGQSHYGYTF
D: NA; J: TRBJ2-4; size: NA; V: TRBV5-1; DNA: TGCGCCAGCGGGGTTGGGGGGGCCCGGAACATTCAGTACTTC; CDR3: CASGVGGARNIQYF
D: NA; J: TRBJ1-3; size: NA; V: TRBV9; DNA: TGTGCCAGCAGCCTCAGCTGGGCCATCTCTGGAAACACCATATATTTT; CDR3: CASSLSWAISGNTIYF
D: NA; J: TRBJ2-2; size: NA; V: TRBV7-9; DNA: TGTGCCAGCAGCTTACCTTTCGGGCAGGGCACCGGGGAGCTGTTTTTT; CDR3: CASSLPFGQGTGELFF
D: NA; J: TRBJ1-5; size: NA; V: TRBV19; DNA: TGTGCCAGTAGTAGGTCAGGGGAGGGACCCCAGCATTTT; CDR3: CASSRSGEGPQHF
D: NA; J: TRBJ1-2; size: once; V: TRBV5-1; DNA: TGCGCCAGCAGCTCCTCGGGGTCGGGGGGCTACACCTTC; CDR3: CASSSSGSGGYTF
D: NA; J: TRBJ1-1; size: few; V: TRBV7-6; DNA: TGTGCCAGCAGCTTAGGATCGGACACTGAAGCTTTCTTT; CDR3: CASSLGSDTEAFF
D: NA; J: TRBJ2-2; size: NA; V: TRBV5-1; DNA: TGCGCCAGCAGCTCGACAGCCTCTACCGGGGAGCTGTTTTTT; CDR3: CASSSTASTGELFF
D: TRBD2; J: TRBJ2-1; size: few; V: TRBV12-5; DNA: TGTGCTAGTGGTTTTGGCGGGGGGGCGAATTACAATGAGCAGTTCTTC; CDR3: CASGFGGGANYNEQFF
D: NA; J: TRBJ1-1; size: NA; V: TRBV19; DNA: TGTGCCAGTAGCCGAACAGGGCGCGTGGAGAACACTGAAGCTTTCTTT; CDR3: CASSRTGRVENTEAFF
D: TRBD2; J: TRBJ2-1; size: NA; V: TRBV3-1/TRBV3-2; DNA: TGTGCCAGCAGCCAAGAACGTCGTCGGGAGGGAGTTGGCAATGAGCAGTTCTTC; CDR3: CASSQERRREGVGNEQFF
D: TRBD2; J: TRBJ2-3; size: NA; V: TRBV7-8; DNA: TGTGCCAGCAGCTTAGTTAGGACTAGCGGCACAGATACGCAGTATTTT; CDR3: CASSLVRTSGTDTQYF
D: NA; J: TRBJ2-1; size: once; V: TRBV9; DNA: TGTGCCAGCAGCGTAGGGCAGGGGACCTCTTACAATGAGCAGTTCTTC; CDR3: CASSVGQGTSYNEQFF
D: TRBD2; J: TRBJ2-5; size: NA; V: TRBV5-6; DNA: TGTGCCAGCAGCAATCTAGCGGCTGTTCGGGAGACCCAGTACTTC; CDR3: CASSNLAAVRETQYF
D: TRBD1; J: TRBJ2-7; size: NA; V: TRBV28; DNA: TGTGCCAGCAGCTCTTTCCTAACAGGGGAGTCCTACGAGCAGTACTTC; CDR3: CASSSFLTGESYEQYF
D: TRBD2; J: TRBJ2-7; size: NA; V: TRBV4-1; DNA: TGCGCCAGCAGCCAAACACCCTTCGCGGGGGGACGGGGGGAGCAGTACTTC; CDR3: CASSQTPFAGGRGEQYF
D: TRBD1; J: TRBJ2-4; size: once; V: TRBV2; DNA: TGTGCCAGCACCTTGACAGGGGTGGACATTCAGTACTTC; CDR3: CASTLTGVDIQYF
D: NA; J: TRBJ1-5; size: NA; V: TRBV30; DNA: TGTGCCTGGAGAGGACCCGGGGGGGGTCAGCCCCAGCATTTT; CDR3: CAWRGPGGGQPQHF
D: NA; J: TRBJ2-2; size: NA; V: TRBV24-1; DNA: TGTGCCACCAGTGATTTCCCCTTTCGGGGTGCCGGGGAGCTGTTTTTT; CDR3: CATSDFPFRGAGELFF
D: NA; J: TRBJ1-2; size: NA; V: TRBV6-6; DNA: TGTGCCAGCAGTTTCTCAGGGGTGCGGGGCTACACCTTC; CDR3: CASSFSGVRGYTF
D: NA; J: TRBJ1-5; size: NA; V: TRBV6-6; DNA: TGTGCCAGCAGTCTAAACCTATCGCCTGTGGGCGGGGGGATTAATCAGCCCCAGCATTTT; CDR3: CASSLNLSPVGGGINQPQHF
D: TRBD2; J: TRBJ2-1; size: NA; V: TRBV4-1; DNA: TGCGCCAGCAGCCAGAGCGCGGGAAGCGGGGGCGATGAGCAGTTCTTC; CDR3: CASSQSAGSGGDEQFF
D: TRBD2; J: TRBJ2-1; size: few; V: TRBV3-1/TRBV3-2; DNA: TGTGCCAGCAGCCAAGATCTTACGGGACTAGTAGACCATGAGCAGTTCTTC; CDR3: CASSQDLTGLVDHEQFF
D: TRBD2; J: TRBJ2-7; size: NA; V: TRBV7-6; DNA: TGTGCCAGCAGCCAAGACAGGGCGGGAGGGCCTTACGAGCAGTACTTC; CDR3: CASSQDRAGGPYEQYF
D: TRBD1; J: TRBJ1-6; size: NA; V: TRBV27; DNA: TGTGCCAGCAGTTTCCGGGACAGTTATAATTCACCCCTCCACTTT; CDR3: CASSFRDSYNSPLHF
D: NA; J: TRBJ2-5; size: NA; V: TRBV18; DNA: TGTGCCAGCTCACCAACTCTCCAAGAGACCCAGTACTTC; CDR3: CASSPTLQETQYF
D: TRBD1; J: TRBJ1-1; size: NA; V: TRBV29-1; DNA: TGCAGCGTTGTATTTCGACAGGGGGCTAACACTGAAGCTTTCTTT; CDR3: CSVVFRQGANTEAFF
D: NA; J: TRBJ1-4; size: NA; V: TRBV15; DNA: TGTGCCACCAGCCTCCGAGGGGAAAAACTGTTTTTT; CDR3: CATSLRGEKLFF
D: NA; J: TRBJ2-3; size: few; V: TRBV9; DNA: TGTGCCAGCTCCCAAGATGGGCCCTCCCCAGATACGCAGTATTTT; CDR3: CASSQDGPSPDTQYF
D: NA; J: TRBJ1-3; size: NA; V: TRBV5-1; DNA: TGCGCCAGCAGCTTGGGATCCGTGGCCTCTGGAAACACCATATATTTT; CDR3: CASSLGSVASGNTIYF
D: TRBD1; J: TRBJ1-1; size: NA; V: TRBV10-3; DNA: TGTGCCACTCGGACAGGAGGGTTGGCTGAAGCTTTCTTT; CDR3: CATRTGGLAEAFF
D: TRBD1; J: TRBJ1-1; size: NA; V: TRBV27; DNA: TGTGCCAGCAGTAACTTACAGGGGGCAAGGCACACTGAAGCTTTCTTT; CDR3: CASSNLQGARHTEAFF
D: TRBD1; J: TRBJ2-1; size: NA; V: TRBV4-1; DNA: TGCGCCAGCAGCCCCGCGGACAGGGAGAGAGATGAGCAGTTCTTC; CDR3: CASSPADRERDEQFF
D: TRBD1; J: TRBJ1-2; size: NA; V: TRBV5-6; DNA: TGTGCCAGCAGCTTGGTGACAGGGGGCCTTAACTATGGCTACACCTTC; CDR3: CASSLVTGGLNYGYTF
D: NA; J: TRBJ1-4; size: NA; V: TRBV12-3/TRBV12-4; DNA: TGTGCCAGCAGCAGGGGAACTAATGAAAAACTGTTTTTT; CDR3: CASSRGTNEKLFF
D: NA; J: TRBJ2-5; size: NA; V: TRBV9; DNA: TGTGCCAGCAGCGTAGCAGGGGAGACCCAGTACTTC; CDR3: CASSVAGETQYF
D: TRBD2; J: TRBJ2-5; size: NA; V: TRBV30; DNA: TGTGCCTGTTCTAGCGGGGAGACCTACCAAGAGACCCAGTACTTC; CDR3: CACSSGETYQETQYF
D: NA; J: TRBJ1-2; size: NA; V: TRBV20-1; DNA: TGCAGTGCTGATCGGGACACGGGGCAAACCTTC; CDR3: CSADRDTGQTF